A single T cell receptor (beta chain) is shown here with its context. Its specificity is not known. The sample comes from a study of beta chain features in type 1 diabetes. CDR1 SGDLS and CDR2 YYNGEE come from the germline V gene. This CDR3 region has 15 residues. Germline trimming cut 5 bases from V and 7 bases from J; bases unmatched to any gene: 12. Findings and limits, study-wide: The similarity of naive, central memory and Treg TCRB repertoires appeared greater among patients than among healthy donors.

Every bit of the isolated RNA underwent reverse transcription, so sequencing read expressed TCRB transcripts. Sequencing was performed with immunoSEQ multiplex PCR; in TCRdb, only in-frame clones are kept and a portion is missing. The table records about 180,000 clones, about 12% of them present only once. J is TRBJ2-1 and V is TRBV9; TRBD1 matches 7 bases. Sample: central memory CD4+ T cells from blood. This receptor was identified in a woman aged 18-30 years in good health. The CDR3 DNA reads TGTGCCAGCAGGGGCGACAGGGTTGGGAAGAATGAGCAGTTCTTC. This codes for CASRGDRVGKNEQFF.